This T cell receptor (beta chain) derives from a study of T cell changes during pregnancy in multiple sclerosis. The CDR3 totals 13 residues. V lost 3 bases and J 4 bases, leaving 9 bases between the germline ends. In germline, CDR1 is LNHDA, CDR2 SQIVND (reference sequence). Some clones are missing from TCRdb's copy, which holds only in-frame ones; the method was immunoSEQ multiplex PCR. The sample has roughly 42,000 clones, roughly nine tenths seen once. Sequenced here: CD4+ T cells from peripheral blood mononuclear cells, sampled in the first trimester of pregnancy. The clonotype originates from a female donor with multiple sclerosis, enrolled in a pregnancy study. This chain uses TRBV19 with TRBJ2-5; D is perhaps TRBD1 (6 bases). CDR3 residues: CASSINRVETQYF. In DNA, the CDR3 is TGTGCCAGTAGTATTAACAGGGTAGAGACCCAGTACTTC.